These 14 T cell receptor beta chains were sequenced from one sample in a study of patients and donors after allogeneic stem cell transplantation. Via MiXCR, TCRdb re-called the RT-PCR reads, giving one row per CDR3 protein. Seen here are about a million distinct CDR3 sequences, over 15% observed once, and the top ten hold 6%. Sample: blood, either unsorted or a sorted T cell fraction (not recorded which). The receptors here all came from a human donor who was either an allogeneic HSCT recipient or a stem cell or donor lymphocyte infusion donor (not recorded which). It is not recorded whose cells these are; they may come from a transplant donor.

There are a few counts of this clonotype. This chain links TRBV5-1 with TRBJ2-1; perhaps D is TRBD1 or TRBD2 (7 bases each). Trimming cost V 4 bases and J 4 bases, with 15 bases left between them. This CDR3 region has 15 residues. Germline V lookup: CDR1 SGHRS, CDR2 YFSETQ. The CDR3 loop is CASSEAGQQYNEQFF. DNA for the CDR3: TGCGCCAGCAGCGAAGCGGGACAGCAATACAATGAGCAGTTCTTC.

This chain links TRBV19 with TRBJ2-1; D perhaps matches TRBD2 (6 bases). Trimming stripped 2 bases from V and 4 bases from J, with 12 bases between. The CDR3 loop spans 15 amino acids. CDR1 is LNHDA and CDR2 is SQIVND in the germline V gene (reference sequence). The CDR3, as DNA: TGTGCCAGTAGTATATCGGGGGAGTCGTACAATGAGCAGTTCTTC. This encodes CASSISGESYNEQFF.

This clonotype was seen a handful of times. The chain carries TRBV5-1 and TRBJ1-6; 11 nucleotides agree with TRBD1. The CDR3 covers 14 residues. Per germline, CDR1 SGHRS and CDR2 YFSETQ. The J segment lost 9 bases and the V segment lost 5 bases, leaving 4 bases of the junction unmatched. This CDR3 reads CASRAGQGASPLHF. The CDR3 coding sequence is TGCGCCAGCAGAGCCGGACAGGGGGCTTCACCCCTCCACTTT.

The CDR3 loop is CAISGGPTKQAFF. CDR3 DNA: TGTGCCATCAGTGGGGGACCCACAAAGCAAGCTTTCTTT. This rearrangement joins TRBV10-3 to TRBJ1-1; a weak D match, TRBD1 (5 bases). Germline V CDR1 and CDR2: ENHRY, SYGVKD. The CDR3 extends over 13 amino acids. V was shortened by 4 bases and J by 9 bases, with 15 bases between the two germline ends.

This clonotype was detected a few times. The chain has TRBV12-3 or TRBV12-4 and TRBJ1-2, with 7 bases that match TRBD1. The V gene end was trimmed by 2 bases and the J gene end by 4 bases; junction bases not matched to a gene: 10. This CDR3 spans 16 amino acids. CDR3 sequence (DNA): TGTGCCAGCAGTTTAAAGAGTCCAGGGGGAAGCTATGGCTACACCTTC. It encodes CASSLKSPGGSYGYTF.

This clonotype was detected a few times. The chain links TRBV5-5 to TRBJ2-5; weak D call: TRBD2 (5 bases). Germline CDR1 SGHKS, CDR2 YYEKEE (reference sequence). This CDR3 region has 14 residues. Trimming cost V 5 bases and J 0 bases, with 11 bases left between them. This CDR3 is CASRSSVDQETQYF. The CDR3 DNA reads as TGTGCCAGCAGAAGTAGCGTGGACCAAGAGACCCAGTACTTC.

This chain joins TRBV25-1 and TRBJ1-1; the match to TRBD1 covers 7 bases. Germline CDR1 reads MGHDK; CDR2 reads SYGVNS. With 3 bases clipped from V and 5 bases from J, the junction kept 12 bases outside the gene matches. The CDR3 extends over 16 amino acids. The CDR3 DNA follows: TGTGCCAGCAGTGACTGGCCAGGGGGATATCAGACTGAAGCTTTCTTT. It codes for CASSDWPGGYQTEAFF.

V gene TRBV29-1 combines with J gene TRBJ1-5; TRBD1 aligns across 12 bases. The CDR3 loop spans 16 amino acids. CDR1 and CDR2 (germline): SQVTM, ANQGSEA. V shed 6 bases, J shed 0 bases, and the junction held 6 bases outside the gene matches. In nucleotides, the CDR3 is TGCAGCGTGGGGACAGGGGGCACCCGTAGCAATCAGCCCCAGCATTTT. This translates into CSVGTGGTRSNQPQHF.

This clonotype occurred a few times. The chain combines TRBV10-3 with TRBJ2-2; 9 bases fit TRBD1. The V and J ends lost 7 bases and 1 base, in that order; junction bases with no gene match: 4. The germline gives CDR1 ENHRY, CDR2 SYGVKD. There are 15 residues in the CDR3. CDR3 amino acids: CAIKAGQGNTGELFF. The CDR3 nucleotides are TGTGCCATCAAGGCGGGACAGGGGAACACCGGGGAGCTGTTTTTT.

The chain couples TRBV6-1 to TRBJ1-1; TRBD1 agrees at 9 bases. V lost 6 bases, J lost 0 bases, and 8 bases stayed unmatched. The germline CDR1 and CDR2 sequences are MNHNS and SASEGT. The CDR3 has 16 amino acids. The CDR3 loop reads CASRRPGTGMNTEAFF. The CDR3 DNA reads TGTGCCAGCAGAAGACCCGGGACAGGGATGAACACTGAAGCTTTCTTT.

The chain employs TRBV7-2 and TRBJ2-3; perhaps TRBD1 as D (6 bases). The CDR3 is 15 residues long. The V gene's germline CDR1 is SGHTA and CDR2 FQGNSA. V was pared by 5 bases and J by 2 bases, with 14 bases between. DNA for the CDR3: TGTGCCAGCAGCCCCGGGACAACCTACACAGATACGCAGTATTTT. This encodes CASSPGTTYTDTQYF.

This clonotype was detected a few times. As DNA, the CDR3 is TGTGCCAGCAGTTTGGGACAGGGGGGGGTAGGTGAAAAACTGTTTTTT. Protein sequence: CASSLGQGGVGEKLFF. The chain joins TRBV27 to TRBJ1-4; TRBD1 matches at 11 bases. From germline, CDR1 is MNHEY and CDR2 SMNVEV (reference sequence). The CDR3 loop spans 16 amino acids. J was trimmed by 7 bases and V by 3 bases; bases with no gene match: 7. The variable domain in full, completed from reference TRBV27 and TRBJ1-4, reads EAQVTQNPRYLITVTGKKLTVTCSQNMNHEYMSWYRQDPGLGLRQIYYSMNVEVTDKGDVPEGYKVSRKEKRNFPLILESPSPNQTSLYFCASSLGQGGVGEKLFFGSGTQLSVL.

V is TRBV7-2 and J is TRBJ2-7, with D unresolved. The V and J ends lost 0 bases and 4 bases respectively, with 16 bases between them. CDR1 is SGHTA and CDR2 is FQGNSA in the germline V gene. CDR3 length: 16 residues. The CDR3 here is CASSLAGPRLPYEQYF. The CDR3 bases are TGTGCCAGCAGCTTAGCCGGGCCGCGCCTACCTTACGAGCAGTACTTC.

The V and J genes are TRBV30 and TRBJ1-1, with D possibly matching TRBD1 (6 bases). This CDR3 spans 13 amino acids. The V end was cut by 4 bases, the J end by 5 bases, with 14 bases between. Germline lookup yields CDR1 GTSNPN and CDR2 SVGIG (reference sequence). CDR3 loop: CAWTGPRGTEAFF. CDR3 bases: TGTGCCTGGACCGGACCAAGGGGGACTGAAGCTTTCTTT.